The TCR beta chain described here comes from a study of blood T cell repertoires in COVID-19. Study at large: Whether acute or convalescent, the COVID-19 samples came from the United States, Italy and Spain. The cDNA or gDNA used as material had been derived from T cells, B-cell-depleted T cells, or PBMCs.

Per the original methods: Amplifying reference gene primers gave estimates of nucleated cell counts. Only in-frame clones appear in the TCRdb table, and some are missing; sequencing was by immunoSEQ multiplex PCR. The DNA was the basis for D and trimming; V, J and clone size are from that table. The sample has under 100,000 clones, 75% to 95% seen once. The specimen was peripheral blood. This clonotype was obtained from a man aged 50-60 years with acute or convalescent COVID-19.

CDR3 amino acids: CASSLKELGEAFF. DNA for the CDR3: TGCGCCAGCAGCTTAAAGGAGCTCGGTGAAGCTTTCTTT. This chain joins TRBV5-1 and TRBJ1-1; no clear D gene. The CDR3 contains 13 residues. The V gene lost 2 bases and the J gene lost 7 bases, with 12 bases spanning the gap. The germline V gene encodes CDR1 SGHRS and CDR2 YFSETQ.